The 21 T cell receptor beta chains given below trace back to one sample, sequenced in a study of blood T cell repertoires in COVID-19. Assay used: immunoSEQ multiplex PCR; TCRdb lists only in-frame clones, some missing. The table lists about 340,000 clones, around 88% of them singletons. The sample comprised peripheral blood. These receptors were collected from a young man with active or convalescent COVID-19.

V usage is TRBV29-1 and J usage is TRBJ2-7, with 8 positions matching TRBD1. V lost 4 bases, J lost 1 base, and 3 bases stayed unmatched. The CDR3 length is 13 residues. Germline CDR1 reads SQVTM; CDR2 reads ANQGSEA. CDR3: CSVGRTGSYEQYF. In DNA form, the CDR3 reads TGCAGCGTTGGCAGGACAGGGTCCTACGAGCAGTACTTC.

CDR3 sequence reads: CATASGTGYETQYF. The DNA of the CDR3 is TGTGCCACCGCTTCGGGGACAGGGTACGAGACCCAGTACTTC. This chain joins TRBV24-1 and TRBJ2-5; 9 bases match TRBD1. Trimming at V came to 9 bases and at J to 5 bases, leaving 9 bases not matched to a gene. Germline CDR1 and CDR2: KGHDR and SFDVKD. The CDR3 sequence is 14 residues long.

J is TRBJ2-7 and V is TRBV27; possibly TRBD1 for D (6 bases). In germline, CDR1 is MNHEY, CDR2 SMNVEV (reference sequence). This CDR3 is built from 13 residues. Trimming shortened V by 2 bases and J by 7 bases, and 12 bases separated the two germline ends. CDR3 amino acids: CASSLAGVREQYF. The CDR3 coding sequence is TGTGCCAGCAGTTTAGCAGGGGTTAGGGAGCAGTACTTC.

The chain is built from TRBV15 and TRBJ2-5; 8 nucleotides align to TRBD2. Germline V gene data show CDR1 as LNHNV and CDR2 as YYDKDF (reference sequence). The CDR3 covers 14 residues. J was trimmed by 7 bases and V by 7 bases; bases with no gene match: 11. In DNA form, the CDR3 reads TGTGCCACCACCTTAGCGGGAAGGGCAGGGACCCAGTACTTC. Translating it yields CATTLAGRAGTQYF.

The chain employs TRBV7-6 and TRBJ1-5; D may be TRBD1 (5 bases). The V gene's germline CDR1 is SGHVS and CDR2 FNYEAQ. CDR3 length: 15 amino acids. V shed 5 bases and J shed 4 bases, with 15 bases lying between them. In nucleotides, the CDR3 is TGTGCCAGCAGCAAAGTGGGGGGGGTTAATCAGCCCCAGCATTTT. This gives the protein CASSKVGGVNQPQHF.

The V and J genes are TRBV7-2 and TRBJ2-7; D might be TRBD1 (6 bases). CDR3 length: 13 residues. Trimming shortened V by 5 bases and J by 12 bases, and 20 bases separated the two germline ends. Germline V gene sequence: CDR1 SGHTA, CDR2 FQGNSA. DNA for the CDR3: TGTGCCAGCAGCAGGGACATCCACGTGAGTACGTACTTC. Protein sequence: CASSRDIHVSTYF.

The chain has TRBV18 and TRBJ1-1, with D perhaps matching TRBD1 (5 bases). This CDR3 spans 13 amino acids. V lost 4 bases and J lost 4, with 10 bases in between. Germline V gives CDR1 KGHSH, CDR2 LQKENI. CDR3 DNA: TGTGCCAGCTCACTCCGGAGGGGCACTGAAGCTTTCTTT. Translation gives CASSLRRGTEAFF. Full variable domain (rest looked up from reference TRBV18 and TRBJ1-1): NAGVMQNPRHLVRRRGQEARLRCSPMKGHSHVYWYRQLPEEGLKFMVYLQKENIIDESGMPKERFSAEFPKEGPSILRIQQVVRGDSAAYFCASSLRRGTEAFFGQGTRLTVV.

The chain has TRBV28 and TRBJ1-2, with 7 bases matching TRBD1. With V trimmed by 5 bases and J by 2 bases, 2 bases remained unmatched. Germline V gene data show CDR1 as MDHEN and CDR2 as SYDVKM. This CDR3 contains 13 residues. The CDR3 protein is CASSTGANYGYTF. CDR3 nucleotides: TGTGCCAGCAGTACAGGGGCCAACTATGGCTACACCTTC.

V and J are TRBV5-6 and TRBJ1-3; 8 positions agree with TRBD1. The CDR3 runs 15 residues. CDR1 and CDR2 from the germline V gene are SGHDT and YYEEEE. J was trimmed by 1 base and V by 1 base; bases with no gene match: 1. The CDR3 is CASSLWTGSGNTIYF. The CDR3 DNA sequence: TGTGCCAGCAGCTTGTGGACAGGGTCTGGAAACACCATATATTTT.

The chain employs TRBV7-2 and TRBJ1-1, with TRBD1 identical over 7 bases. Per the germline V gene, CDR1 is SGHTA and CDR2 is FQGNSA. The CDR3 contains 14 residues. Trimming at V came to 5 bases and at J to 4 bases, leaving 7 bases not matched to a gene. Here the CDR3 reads CASSLQTGITEAFF. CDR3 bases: TGTGCCAGCAGCCTGCAGACAGGGATCACTGAAGCTTTCTTT.

The CDR3 is CASSIFLRTGANSPLHF. CDR3 DNA: TGTGCCAGTAGTATATTTTTGAGGACAGGGGCAAATTCACCCCTCCACTTT. This rearrangement joins TRBV19 to TRBJ1-6, with TRBD1 identical over 9 bases. V was clipped by 2 bases and J by 7 bases; unmatched bases: 9. The CDR3 consists of 17 residues. CDR1 and CDR2 (germline): LNHDA, SQIVND (reference sequence).

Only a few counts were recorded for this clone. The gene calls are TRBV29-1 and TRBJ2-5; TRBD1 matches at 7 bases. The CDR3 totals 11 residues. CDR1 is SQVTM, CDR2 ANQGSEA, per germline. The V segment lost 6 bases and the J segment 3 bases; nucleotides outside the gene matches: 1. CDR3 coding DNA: TGCAGCGTCACAGGGGAAGAGACCCAGTACTTC. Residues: CSVTGEETQYF.

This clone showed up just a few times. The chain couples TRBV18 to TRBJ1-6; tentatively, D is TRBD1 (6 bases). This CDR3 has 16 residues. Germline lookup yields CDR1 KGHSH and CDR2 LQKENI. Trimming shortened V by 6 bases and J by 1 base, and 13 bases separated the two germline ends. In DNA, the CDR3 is TGTGCCAGCTCCCCCGGACAGCTTTCCTATAATTCACCCCTCCACTTT. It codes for CASSPGQLSYNSPLHF. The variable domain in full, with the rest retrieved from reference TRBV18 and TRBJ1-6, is NAGVMQNPRHLVRRRGQEARLRCSPMKGHSHVYWYRQLPEEGLKFMVYLQKENIIDESGMPKERFSAEFPKEGPSILRIQQVVRGDSAAYFCASSPGQLSYNSPLHFGNGTRLTVT.

For the CDR3, the DNA is TGTGCCAGCAGACCCGGACTCCTCGGAAACACCATATATTTT. Protein: CASRPGLLGNTIYF. The rearrangement joins TRBV6-6 to TRBJ1-3, with unresolved D. Trimming took off 6 bases at V and 4 bases at J, with 13 bases between the two ends. Germline CDR1 reads MNHNY; CDR2 reads SVGAGI (reference sequence). The CDR3 runs to 14 residues.

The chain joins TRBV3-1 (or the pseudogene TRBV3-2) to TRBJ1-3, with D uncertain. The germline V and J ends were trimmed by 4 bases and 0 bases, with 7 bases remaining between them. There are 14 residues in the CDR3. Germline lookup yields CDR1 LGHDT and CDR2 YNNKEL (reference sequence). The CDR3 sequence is CASSLVLSGNTIYF. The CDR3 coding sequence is TGTGCCAGCAGCCTGGTACTCTCTGGAAACACCATATATTTT.

The CDR3 sequence: CASSSGTPSVTQYF. In nucleotides, the CDR3 is TGTGCCAGCAGTAGCGGGACTCCCTCAGTTACACAGTATTTT. The chain uses TRBV25-1 and TRBJ2-3; 7 positions agree with TRBD2. Germline lookup yields CDR1 MGHDK and CDR2 SYGVNS. V shed 5 bases, J shed 12 bases, and the junction held 14 bases outside the gene matches. The CDR3 covers 14 residues.

CDR3 in DNA: TGTGCCAGCAGACCTCCGGGACTCAGACAGTTCTTC. Its protein is CASRPPGLRQFF. This chain uses TRBV6-2 or TRBV6-3 with TRBJ2-1, with D maybe TRBD2 (6 bases). Germline V gene lookup returns CDR1 MNHEY and CDR2 SVGEGT. This CDR3 is 12 amino acids long. Trimming stripped 6 bases from V and 13 bases from J, with 16 bases between.

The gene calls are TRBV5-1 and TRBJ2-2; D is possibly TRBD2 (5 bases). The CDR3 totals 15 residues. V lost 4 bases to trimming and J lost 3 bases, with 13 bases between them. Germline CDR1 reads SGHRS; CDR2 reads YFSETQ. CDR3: CASSPIGMHTGELFF. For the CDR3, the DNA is TGCGCCAGCAGCCCGATCGGGATGCACACCGGGGAGCTGTTTTTT.

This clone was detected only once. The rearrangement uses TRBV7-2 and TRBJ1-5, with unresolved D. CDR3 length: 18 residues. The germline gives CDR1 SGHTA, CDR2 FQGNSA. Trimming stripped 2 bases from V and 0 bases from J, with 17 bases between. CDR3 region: CASSLYVPTRYSNQPQHF. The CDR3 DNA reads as TGTGCCAGCAGCTTATATGTGCCGACACGTTATAGCAATCAGCCCCAGCATTTT.

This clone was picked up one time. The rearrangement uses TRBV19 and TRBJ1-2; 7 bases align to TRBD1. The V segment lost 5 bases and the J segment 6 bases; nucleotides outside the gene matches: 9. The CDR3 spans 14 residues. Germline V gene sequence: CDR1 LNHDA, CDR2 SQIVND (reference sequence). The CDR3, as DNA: TGTGCCAGTAGTGTAGGGACAGATTTAAATGGCTACACCTTC. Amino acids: CASSVGTDLNGYTF.

This CDR3 reads CASSYGHERSPLHF. Here the CDR3 DNA reads TGTGCCAGCAGCTACGGACACGAGCGATCACCCCTCCACTTT. The chain has TRBV7-8 and TRBJ1-6; D perhaps matches TRBD1 (5 bases). The V gene lost 4 bases and the J gene lost 10 bases, with 14 bases spanning the gap. The germline V gene has CDR1 SGHVS and CDR2 FQNEAQ. The CDR3 is 14 amino acids.